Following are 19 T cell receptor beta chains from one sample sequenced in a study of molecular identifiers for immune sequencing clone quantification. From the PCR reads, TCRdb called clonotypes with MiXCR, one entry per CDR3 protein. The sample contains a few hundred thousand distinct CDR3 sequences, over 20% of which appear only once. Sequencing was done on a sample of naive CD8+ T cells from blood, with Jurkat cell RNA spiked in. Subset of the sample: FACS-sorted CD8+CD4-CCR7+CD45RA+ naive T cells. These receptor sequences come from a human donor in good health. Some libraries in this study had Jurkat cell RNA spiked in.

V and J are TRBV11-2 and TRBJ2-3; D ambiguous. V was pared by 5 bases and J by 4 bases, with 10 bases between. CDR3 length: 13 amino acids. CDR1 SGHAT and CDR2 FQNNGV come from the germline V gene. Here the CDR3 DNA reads TGTGCCAGCAGCAGAGACTTTGCAGATACGCAGTATTTT. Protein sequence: CASSRDFADTQYF.

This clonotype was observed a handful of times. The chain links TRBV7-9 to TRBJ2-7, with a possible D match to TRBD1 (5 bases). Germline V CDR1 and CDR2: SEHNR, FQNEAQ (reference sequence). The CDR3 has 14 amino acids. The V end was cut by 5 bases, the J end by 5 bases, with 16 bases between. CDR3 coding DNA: TGTGCCAGCAGCCCCCCCAGCAGGGTCCACGAGCAGTACTTC. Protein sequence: CASSPPSRVHEQYF.

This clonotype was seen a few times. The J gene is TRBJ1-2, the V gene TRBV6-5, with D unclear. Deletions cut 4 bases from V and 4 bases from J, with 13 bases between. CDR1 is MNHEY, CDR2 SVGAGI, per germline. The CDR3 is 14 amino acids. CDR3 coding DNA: TGTGCCAGCAGTTGGGCAGGAGAAGGCTATGGCTACACCTTC. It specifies CASSWAGEGYGYTF.

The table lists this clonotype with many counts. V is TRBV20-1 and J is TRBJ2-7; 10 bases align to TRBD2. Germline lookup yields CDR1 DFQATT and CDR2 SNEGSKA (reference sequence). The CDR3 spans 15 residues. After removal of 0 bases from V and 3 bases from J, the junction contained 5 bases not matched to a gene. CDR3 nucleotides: TGCAGTGCTAGAGATCTAGCTAGCGGGAGCTACGAGCAGTACTTC. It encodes CSARDLASGSYEQYF.

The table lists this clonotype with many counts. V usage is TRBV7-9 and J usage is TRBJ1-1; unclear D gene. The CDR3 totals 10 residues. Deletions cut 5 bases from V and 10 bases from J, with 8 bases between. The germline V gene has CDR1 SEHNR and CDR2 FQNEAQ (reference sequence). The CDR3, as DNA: TGTGCCAGCAGCCCACTCCGAGCTTTCTTT. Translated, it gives CASSPLRAFF.

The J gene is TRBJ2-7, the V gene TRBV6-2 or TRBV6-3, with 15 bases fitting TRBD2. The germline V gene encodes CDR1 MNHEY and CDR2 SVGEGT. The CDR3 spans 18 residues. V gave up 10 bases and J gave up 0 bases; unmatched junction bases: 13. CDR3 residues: CATSSGTSGRYPSYEQYF. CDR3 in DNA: TGTGCCACCTCGTCCGGGACTAGCGGGAGGTACCCCTCCTACGAGCAGTACTTC.

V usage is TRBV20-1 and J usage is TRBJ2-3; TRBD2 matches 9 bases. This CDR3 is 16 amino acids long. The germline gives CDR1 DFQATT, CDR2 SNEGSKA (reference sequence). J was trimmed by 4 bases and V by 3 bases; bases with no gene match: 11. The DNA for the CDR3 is TGCAGTGCTAGGGGATCGACTAGCGGCCCTTCAGATACGCAGTATTTT. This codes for CSARGSTSGPSDTQYF.

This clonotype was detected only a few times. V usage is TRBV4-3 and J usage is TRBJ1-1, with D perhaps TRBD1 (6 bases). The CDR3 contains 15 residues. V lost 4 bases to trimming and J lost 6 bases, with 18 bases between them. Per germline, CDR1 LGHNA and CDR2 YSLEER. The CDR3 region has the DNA TGCGCCAGCAGCCTTACCCGGGGGCAAGCGGCTGAAGCTTTCTTT. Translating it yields CASSLTRGQAAEAFF.

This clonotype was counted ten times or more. Here the CDR3 reads CSDRGIQETQYF. The CDR3 nucleotides are TGCAGCGACCGAGGTATCCAAGAGACCCAGTACTTC. This chain links TRBV29-1 with TRBJ2-5, with unresolved D. The V end was cut by 7 bases, the J end by 1 base, with 10 bases between. This CDR3 has 12 amino acids. Germline loops: CDR1 SQVTM, CDR2 ANQGSEA.

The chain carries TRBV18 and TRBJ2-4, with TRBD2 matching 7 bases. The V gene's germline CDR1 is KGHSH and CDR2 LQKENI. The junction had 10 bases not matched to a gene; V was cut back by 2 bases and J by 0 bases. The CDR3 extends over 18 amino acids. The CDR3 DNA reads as TGTGCCAGCTCACCAGGGCTAGCGGACCTACTAGCCAAAAACATTCAGTACTTC. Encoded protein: CASSPGLADLLAKNIQYF.

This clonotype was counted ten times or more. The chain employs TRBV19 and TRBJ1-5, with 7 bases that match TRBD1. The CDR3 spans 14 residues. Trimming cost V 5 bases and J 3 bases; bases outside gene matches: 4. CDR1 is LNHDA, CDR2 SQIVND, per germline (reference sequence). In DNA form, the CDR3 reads TGTGCCAGTAGTCCAGGGGGGCTCAATCAGCCCCAGCATTTT. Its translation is CASSPGGLNQPQHF. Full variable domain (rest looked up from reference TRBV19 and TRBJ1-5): DGGITQSPKYLFRKEGQNVTLSCEQNLNHDAMYWYRQDPGQGLRLIYYSQIVNDFQKGDIAEGYSVSREKKESFPLTVTSAQKNPTAFYLCASSPGGLNQPQHFGDGTRLSIL.

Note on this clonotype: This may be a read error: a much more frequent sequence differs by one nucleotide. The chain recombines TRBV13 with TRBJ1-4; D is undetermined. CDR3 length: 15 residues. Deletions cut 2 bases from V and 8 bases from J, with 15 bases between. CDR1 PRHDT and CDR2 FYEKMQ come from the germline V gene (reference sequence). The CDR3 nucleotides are TGTGCCAGCAGCTTATCCTGTCACGAGGAGGAAAAACTGTTTTTT. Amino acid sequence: CASSLSCHEEEKLFF.

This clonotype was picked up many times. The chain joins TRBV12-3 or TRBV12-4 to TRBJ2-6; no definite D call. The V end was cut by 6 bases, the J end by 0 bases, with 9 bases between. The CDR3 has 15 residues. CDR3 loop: CASSASGSGANVLTF. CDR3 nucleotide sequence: TGTGCCAGCAGCGCCTCTGGCTCTGGGGCCAACGTCCTGACTTTC.

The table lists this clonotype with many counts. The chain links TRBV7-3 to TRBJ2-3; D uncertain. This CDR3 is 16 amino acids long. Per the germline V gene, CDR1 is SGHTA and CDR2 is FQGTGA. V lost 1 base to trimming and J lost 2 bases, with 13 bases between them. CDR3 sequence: CASSLSPLDPTDTQYF. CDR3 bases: TGTGCCAGCAGCTTAAGCCCCCTAGACCCCACAGATACGCAGTATTTT. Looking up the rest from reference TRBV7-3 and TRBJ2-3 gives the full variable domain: GAGVSQTPSNKVTEKGKYVELRCDPISGHTALYWYRQSLGQGPEFLIYFQGTGAADDSGLPNDRFFAVRPEGSVSTLKIQRTERGDSAVYLCASSLSPLDPTDTQYFGPGTRLTVL.

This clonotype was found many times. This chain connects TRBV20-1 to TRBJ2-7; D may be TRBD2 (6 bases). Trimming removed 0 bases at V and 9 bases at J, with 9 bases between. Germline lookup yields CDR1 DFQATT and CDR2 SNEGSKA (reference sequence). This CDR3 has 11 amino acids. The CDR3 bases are TGCAGTGCTAGAGAAGAGGGACTGCAGTACTTC. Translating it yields CSAREEGLQYF.

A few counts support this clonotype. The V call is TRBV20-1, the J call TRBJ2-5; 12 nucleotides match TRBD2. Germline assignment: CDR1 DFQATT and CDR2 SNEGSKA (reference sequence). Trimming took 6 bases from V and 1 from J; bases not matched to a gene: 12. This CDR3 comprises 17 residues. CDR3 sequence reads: CSAKELTSGSAQETQYF. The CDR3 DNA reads TGCAGTGCAAAAGAACTGACTAGCGGGAGTGCCCAAGAGACCCAGTACTTC.

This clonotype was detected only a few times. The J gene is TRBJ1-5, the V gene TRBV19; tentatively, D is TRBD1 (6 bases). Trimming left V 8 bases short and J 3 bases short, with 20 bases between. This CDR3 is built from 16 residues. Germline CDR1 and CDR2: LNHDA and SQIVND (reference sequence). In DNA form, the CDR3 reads TGTGCCAGTTCCTTGGGGTCCCGGGGGGCCAATCAGCCCCAGCATTTT. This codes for CASSLGSRGANQPQHF.

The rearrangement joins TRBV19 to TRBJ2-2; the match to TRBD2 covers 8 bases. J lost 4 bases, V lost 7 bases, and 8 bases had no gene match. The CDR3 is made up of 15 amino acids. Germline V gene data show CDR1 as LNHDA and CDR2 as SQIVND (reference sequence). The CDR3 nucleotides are TGTGCCAGTACTGCCGGGACTAGGGGCACCGGGGAGCTGTTTTTT. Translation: CASTAGTRGTGELFF.

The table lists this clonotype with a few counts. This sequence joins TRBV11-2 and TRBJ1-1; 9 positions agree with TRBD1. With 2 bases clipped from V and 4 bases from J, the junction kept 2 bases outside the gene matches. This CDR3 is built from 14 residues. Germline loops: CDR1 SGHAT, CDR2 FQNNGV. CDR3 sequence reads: CASSLSTGGTEAFF. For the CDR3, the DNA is TGTGCCAGCAGCTTATCGACAGGGGGCACTGAAGCTTTCTTT.